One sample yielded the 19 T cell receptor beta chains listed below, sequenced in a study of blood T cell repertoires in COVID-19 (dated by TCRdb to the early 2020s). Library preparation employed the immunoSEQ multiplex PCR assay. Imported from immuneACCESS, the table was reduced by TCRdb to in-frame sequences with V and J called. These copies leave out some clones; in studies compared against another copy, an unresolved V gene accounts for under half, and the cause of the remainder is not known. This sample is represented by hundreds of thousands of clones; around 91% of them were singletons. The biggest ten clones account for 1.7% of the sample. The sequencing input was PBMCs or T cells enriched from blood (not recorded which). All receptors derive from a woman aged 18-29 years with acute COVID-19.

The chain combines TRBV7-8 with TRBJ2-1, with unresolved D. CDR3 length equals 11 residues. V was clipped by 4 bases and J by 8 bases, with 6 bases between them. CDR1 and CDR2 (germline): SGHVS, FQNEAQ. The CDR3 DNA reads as TGTGCCAGCAGCTCCCTTTATGAGCAGTTCTTC. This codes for CASSSLYEQFF.

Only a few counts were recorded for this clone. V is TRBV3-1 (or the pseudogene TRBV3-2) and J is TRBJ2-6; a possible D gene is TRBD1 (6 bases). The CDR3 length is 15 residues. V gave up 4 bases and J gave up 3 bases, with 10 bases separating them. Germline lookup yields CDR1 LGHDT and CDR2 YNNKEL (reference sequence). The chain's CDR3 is CASSPTGLGANVLTF. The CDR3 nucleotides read TGTGCCAGCAGCCCCACAGGGCTTGGGGCCAACGTCCTGACTTTC.

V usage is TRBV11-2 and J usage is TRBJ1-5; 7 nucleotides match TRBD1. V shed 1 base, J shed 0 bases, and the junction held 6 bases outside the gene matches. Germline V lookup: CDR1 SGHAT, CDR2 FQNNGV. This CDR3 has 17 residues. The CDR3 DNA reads TGTGCCAGCAGCTTAGGGGGCCAGGGGGATAGCAATCAGCCCCAGCATTTT. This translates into CASSLGGQGDSNQPQHF.

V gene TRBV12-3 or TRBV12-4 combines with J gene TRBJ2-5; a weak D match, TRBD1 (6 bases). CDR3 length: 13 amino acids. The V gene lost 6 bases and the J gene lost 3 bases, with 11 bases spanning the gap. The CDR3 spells CASSYREEETQYF. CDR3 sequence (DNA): TGTGCCAGCAGCTACAGGGAAGAAGAGACCCAGTACTTC.

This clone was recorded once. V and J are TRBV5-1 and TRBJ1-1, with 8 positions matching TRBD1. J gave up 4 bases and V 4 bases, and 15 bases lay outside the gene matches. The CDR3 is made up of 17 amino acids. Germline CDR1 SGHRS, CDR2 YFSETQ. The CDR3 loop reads CASSEGQVGVGSTEAFF. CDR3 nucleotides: TGCGCCAGCAGCGAGGGACAGGTAGGGGTAGGGAGCACTGAAGCTTTCTTT.

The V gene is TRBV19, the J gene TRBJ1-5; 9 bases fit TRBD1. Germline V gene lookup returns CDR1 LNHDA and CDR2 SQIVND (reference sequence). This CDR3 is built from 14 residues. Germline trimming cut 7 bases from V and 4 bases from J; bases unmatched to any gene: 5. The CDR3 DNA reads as TGTGCCAGTAACCTGGACAGGGGTAATCAGCCCCAGCATTTT. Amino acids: CASNLDRGNQPQHF. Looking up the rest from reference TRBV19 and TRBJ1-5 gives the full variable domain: DGGITQSPKYLFRKEGQNVTLSCEQNLNHDAMYWYRQDPGQGLRLIYYSQIVNDFQKGDIAEGYSVSREKKESFPLTVTSAQKNPTAFYLCASNLDRGNQPQHFGDGTRLSIL.

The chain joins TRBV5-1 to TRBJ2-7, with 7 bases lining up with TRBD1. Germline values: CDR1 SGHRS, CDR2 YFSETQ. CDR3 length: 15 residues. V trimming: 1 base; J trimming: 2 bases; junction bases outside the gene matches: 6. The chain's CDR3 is CASSLSTGEAYEQYF. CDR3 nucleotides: TGCGCCAGCAGCTTGAGTACAGGGGAAGCCTACGAGCAGTACTTC.

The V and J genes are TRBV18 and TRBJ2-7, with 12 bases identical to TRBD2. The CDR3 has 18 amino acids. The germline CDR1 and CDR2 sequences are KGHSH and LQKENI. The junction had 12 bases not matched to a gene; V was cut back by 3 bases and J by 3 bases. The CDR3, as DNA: TGTGCCAGCTCACCGTTCCCTAGGGCGACTAGCGGGGGCTACGAGCAGTACTTC. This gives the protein CASSPFPRATSGGYEQYF.

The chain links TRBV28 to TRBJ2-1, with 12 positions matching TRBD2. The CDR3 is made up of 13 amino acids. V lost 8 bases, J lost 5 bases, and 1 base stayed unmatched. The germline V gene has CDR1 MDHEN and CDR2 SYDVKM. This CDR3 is CASSSGRDNEQFF. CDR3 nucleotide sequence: TGTGCCAGCTCTAGCGGGAGGGACAATGAGCAGTTCTTC.

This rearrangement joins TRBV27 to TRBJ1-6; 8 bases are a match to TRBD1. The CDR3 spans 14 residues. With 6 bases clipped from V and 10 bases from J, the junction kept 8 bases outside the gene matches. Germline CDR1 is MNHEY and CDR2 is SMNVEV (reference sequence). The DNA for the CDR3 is TGTGCCAGCAGACTAGGACAGGGATGGTCACCCCTCCACTTT. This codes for CASRLGQGWSPLHF.

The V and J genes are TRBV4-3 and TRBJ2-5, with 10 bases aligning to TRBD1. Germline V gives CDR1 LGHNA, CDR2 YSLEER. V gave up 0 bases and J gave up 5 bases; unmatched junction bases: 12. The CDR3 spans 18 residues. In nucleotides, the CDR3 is TGCGCCAGCAGCCAAGATCTTCGTGACAGGGGGCCTTCGGAGACCCAGTACTTC. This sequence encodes CASSQDLRDRGPSETQYF.

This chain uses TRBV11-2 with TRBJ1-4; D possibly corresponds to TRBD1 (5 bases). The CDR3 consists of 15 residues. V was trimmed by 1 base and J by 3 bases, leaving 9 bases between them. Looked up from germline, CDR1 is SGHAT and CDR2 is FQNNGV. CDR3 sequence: CASSLGQTANEKLFF. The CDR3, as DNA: TGTGCCAGCAGCTTAGGACAGACGGCTAATGAAAAACTGTTTTTT.

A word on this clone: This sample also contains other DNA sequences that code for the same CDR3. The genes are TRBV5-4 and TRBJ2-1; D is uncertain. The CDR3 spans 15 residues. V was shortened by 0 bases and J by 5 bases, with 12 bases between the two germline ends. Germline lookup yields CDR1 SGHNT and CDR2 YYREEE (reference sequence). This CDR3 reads CASSLGSGSHNEQFF. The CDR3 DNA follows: TGTGCCAGCAGCTTGGGGTCAGGTTCCCACAATGAGCAGTTCTTC.

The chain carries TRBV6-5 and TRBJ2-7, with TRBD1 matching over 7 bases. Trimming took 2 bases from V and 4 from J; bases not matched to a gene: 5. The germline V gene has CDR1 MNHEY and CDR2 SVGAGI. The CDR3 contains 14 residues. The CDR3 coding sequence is TGTGCCAGCAGTTACACGACAGGGACGTACGAGCAGTACTTC. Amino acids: CASSYTTGTYEQYF.

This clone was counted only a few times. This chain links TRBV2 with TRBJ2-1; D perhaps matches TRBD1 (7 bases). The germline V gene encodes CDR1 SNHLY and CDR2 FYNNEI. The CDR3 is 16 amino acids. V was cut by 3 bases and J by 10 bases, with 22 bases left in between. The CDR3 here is CASSERGDRLNREQFF. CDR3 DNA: TGTGCCAGCAGTGAGCGCGGGGACAGACTCAATCGGGAGCAGTTCTTC.

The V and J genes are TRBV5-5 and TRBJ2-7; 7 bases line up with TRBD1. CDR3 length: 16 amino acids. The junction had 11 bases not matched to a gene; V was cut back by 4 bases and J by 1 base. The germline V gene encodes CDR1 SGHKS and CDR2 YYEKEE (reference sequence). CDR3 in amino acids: CASSPETGAPSYEQYF. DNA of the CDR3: TGTGCCAGCAGCCCCGAAACAGGGGCGCCGTCCTACGAGCAGTACTTC.

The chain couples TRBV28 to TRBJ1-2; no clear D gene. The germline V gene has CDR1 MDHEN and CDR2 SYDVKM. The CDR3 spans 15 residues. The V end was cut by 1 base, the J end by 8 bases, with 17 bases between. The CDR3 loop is CASSLFIVGGLGYTF. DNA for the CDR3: TGTGCCAGCAGTTTATTTATAGTTGGAGGGTTGGGCTACACCTTC.

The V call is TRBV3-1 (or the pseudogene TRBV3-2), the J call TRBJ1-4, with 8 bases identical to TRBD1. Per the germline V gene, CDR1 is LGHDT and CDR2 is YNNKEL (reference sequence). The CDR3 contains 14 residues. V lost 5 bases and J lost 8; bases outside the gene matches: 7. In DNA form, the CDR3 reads TGTGCCAGCAGCTATCGGACAGGGATCGAAAAACTGTTTTTT. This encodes CASSYRTGIEKLFF.

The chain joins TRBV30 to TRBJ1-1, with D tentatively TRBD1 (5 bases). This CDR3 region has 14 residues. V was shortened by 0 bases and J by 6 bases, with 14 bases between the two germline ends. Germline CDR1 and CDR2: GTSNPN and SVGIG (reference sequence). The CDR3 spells CAWSVRGGRPEAFF. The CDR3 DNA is TGTGCCTGGAGTGTACGGGGGGGAAGGCCTGAAGCTTTCTTT.